This T cell receptor (beta chain) came from a study of T cell changes during pregnancy in multiple sclerosis. Produced via immunoSEQ multiplex PCR; TCRdb's table is partial and in-frame only. The table shows around 40,000 clones, with roughly 90% occurring only once. J was trimmed by 4 bases and V by 0 bases; bases with no gene match: 3. The CDR3 is 15 amino acids. Germline V gene lookup returns CDR1 MNHNS and CDR2 SASEGT. The J gene is TRBJ1-1, the V gene TRBV6-1, with 9 bases identical to TRBD1. The source material was CD4+ T cells from peripheral blood mononuclear cells, sampled in the second trimester of pregnancy. The TCR sequence derives from a female donor with multiple sclerosis, enrolled in a pregnancy study. The CDR3 DNA reads as TGTGCCAGCAGTGAAGCTAACAGGGGGCGCACTGAAGCTTTCTTT. Its protein product is CASSEANRGRTEAFF.